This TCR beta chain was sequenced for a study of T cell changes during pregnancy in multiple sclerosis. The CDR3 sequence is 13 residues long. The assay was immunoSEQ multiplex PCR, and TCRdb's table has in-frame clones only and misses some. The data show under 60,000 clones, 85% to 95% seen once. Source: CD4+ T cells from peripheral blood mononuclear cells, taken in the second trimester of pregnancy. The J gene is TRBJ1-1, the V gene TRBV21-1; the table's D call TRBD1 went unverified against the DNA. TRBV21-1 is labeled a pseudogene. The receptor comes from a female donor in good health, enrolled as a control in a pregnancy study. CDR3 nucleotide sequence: TGTGCCAGCAGCAAGTCCCAAAACACTGAAGCTTTCTTT. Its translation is CASSKSQNTEAFF.